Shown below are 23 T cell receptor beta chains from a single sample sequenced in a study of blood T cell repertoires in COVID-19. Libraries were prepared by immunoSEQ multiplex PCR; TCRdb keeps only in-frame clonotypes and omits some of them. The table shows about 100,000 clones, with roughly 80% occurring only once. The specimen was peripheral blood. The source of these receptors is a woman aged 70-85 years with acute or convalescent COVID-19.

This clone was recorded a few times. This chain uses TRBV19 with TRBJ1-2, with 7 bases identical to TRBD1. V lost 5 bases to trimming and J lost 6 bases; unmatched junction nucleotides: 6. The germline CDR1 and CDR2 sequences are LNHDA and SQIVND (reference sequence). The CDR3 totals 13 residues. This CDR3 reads CASSEDRNNGYTF. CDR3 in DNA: TGTGCCAGTAGTGAGGACAGGAATAATGGCTACACCTTC.

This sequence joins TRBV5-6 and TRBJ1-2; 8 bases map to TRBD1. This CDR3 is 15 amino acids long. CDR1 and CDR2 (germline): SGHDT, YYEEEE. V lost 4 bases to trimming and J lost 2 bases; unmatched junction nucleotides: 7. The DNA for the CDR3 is TGTGCCAGCAGCCTCGGACAGGGATTAAACTATGGCTACACCTTC. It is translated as CASSLGQGLNYGYTF.

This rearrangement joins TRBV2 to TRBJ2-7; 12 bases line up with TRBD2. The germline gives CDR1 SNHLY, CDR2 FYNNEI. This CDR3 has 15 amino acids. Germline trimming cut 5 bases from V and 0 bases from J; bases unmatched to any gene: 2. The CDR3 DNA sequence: TGTGCCAGCAGTCGACTAGCGGGGGCCTCCTACGAGCAGTACTTC. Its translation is CASSRLAGASYEQYF.

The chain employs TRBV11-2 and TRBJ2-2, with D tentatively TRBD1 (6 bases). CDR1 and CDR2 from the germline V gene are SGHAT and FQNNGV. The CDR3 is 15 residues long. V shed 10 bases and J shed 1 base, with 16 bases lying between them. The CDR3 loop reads CANLQGSKNTGELFF. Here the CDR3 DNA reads TGTGCCAACCTCCAGGGGTCGAAGAACACCGGGGAGCTGTTTTTT.

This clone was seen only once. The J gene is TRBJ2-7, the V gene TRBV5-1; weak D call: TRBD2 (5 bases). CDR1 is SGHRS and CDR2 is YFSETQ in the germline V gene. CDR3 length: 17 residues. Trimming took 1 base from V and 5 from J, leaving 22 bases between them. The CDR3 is CASSLRPAAAREHEQYV. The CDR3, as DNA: TGCGCCAGCAGCTTGCGCCCCGCTGCAGCCCGGGAACACGAGCAGTACGTC.

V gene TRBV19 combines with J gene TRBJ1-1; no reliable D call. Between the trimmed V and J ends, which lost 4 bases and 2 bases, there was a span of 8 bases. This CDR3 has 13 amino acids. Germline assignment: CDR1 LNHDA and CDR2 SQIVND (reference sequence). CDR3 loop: CASSTMFNTEAFF. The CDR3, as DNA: TGTGCCAGTAGTACTATGTTTAACACTGAAGCTTTCTTT.

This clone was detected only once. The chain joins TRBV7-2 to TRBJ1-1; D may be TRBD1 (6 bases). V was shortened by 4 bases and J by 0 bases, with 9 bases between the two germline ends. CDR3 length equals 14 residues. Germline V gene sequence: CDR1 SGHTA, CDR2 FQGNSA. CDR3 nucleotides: TGTGCCAGCAGCTCCAGGGGTCTGAACACTGAAGCTTTCTTT. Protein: CASSSRGLNTEAFF.

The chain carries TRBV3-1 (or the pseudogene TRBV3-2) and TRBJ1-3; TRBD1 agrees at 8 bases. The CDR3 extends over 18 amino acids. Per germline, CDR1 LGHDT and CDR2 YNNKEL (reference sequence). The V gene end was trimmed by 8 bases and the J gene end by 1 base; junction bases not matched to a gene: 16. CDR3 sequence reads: CASRTPGQATFSGNTIYF. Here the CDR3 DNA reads TGTGCCAGCCGTACTCCGGGACAGGCGACCTTTTCTGGAAACACCATATATTTT.

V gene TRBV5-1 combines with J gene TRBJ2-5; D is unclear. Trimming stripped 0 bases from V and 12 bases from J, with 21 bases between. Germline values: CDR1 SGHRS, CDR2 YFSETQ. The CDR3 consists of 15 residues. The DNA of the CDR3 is TGCGCCAGCAGCTTGGACGGGTCGGTAAGAGACCGGGAGTACTTC. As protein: CASSLDGSVRDREYF. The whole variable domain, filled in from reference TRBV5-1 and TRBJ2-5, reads KAGVTQTPRYLIKTRGQQVTLSCSPISGHRSVSWYQQTPGQGLQFLFEYFSETQRNKGNFPGRFSGRQFSNSRSEMNVSTLELGDSALYLCASSLDGSVRDREYFGPGTRLLVL.

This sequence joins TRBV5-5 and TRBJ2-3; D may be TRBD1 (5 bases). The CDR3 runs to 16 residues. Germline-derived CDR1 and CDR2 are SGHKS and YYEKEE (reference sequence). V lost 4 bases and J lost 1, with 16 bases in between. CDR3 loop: CASSPRQGVGTDTQYF. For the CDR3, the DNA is TGTGCCAGCAGCCCACGACAAGGGGTCGGCACAGATACGCAGTATTTT.

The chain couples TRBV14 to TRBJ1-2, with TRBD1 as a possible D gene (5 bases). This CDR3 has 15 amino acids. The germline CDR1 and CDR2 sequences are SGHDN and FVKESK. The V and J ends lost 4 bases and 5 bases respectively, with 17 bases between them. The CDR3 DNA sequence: TGTGCCAGCAGCCCCCTCGTGGGGACTGCTTATGGCTACACCTTC. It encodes CASSPLVGTAYGYTF.

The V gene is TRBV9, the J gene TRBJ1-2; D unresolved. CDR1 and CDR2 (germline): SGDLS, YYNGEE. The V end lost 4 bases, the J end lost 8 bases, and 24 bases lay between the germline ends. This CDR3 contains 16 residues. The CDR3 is CASSPLEFSNSEGYTF. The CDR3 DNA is TGTGCCAGCAGCCCCCTGGAGTTTTCGAATTCTGAGGGCTACACCTTC.

In DNA form, the CDR3 reads TGTGCCATCAGCCCAGGACGGCGGGTAGGGTACCAAGAGACCCAGTACTTC. This codes for CAISPGRRVGYQETQYF. This chain links TRBV10-3 with TRBJ2-5; possibly TRBD2 for D (5 bases). Trimming took 6 bases from V and 0 from J, leaving 20 bases between them. Germline loops: CDR1 ENHRY, CDR2 SYGVKD. The CDR3 loop spans 17 amino acids.

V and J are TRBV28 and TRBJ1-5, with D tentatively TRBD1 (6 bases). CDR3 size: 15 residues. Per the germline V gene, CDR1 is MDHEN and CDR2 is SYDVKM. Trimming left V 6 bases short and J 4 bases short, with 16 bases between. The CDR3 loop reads CASRPEGVQNQPQHF. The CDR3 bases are TGTGCCAGCAGGCCCGAGGGGGTCCAGAATCAGCCCCAGCATTTT.

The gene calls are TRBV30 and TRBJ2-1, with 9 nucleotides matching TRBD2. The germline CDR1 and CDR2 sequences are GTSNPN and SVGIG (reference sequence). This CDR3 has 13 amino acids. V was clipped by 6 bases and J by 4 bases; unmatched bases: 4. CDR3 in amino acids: CACGLALYNEQFF. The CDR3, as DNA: TGTGCCTGCGGACTAGCGCTGTACAATGAGCAGTTCTTC.

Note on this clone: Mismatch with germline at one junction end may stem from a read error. This chain's CDR3 is CASSEGTGRDTQYF. The CDR3 nucleotides are TGTGCCAGCAGCGAAGGGACAGGGAGGGATACGCAGTATTTT. The V and J genes are TRBV6-1 and TRBJ2-3, with TRBD1 matching over 9 bases. The germline V gene encodes CDR1 MNHNS and CDR2 SASEGT. The CDR3 has 14 residues.

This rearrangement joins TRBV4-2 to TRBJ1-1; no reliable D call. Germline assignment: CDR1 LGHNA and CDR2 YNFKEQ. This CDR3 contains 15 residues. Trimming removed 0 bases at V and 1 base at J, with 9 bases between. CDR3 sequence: CASSQDPSGNTEAFF. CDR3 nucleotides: TGTGCCAGCAGCCAAGATCCTTCAGGGAACACTGAAGCTTTCTTT.

The CDR3 nucleotides are TGTGCCAGCAGCTCTGGGACAGGGCACACCGGGGAGCTGTTTTTT. As protein: CASSSGTGHTGELFF. This chain uses TRBV7-2 with TRBJ2-2; 9 bases are a match to TRBD1. The CDR3 is 15 amino acids. Germline loops: CDR1 SGHTA, CDR2 FQGNSA. V dropped 4 bases and J dropped 3; count of bases not matched to a gene: 3.

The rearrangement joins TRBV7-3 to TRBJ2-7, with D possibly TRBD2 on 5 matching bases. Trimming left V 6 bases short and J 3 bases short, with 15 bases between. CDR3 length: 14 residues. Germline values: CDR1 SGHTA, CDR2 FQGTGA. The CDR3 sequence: CASRGDTGDYEQYF. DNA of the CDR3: TGTGCCAGCAGGGGCGACACCGGGGACTACGAGCAGTACTTC.

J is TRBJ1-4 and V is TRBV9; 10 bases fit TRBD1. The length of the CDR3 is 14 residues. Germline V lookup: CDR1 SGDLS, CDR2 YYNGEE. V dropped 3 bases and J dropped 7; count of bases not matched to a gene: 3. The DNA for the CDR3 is TGTGCCAGCAGCGGCGGACAGGGGGGTGAAAAACTGTTTTTT. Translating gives CASSGGQGGEKLFF.

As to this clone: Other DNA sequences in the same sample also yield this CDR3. The CDR3 nucleotides read TGTGCCAGCAGCCAGGGACAGGGGGCTGGGCAGCCCCAGCATTTT. It translates to CASSQGQGAGQPQHF. This chain joins TRBV3-1 (or the pseudogene TRBV3-2) and TRBJ1-5; 12 bases align to TRBD1. V shed 3 bases and J 7 bases; nucleotides not matched to a gene: 4. CDR1 and CDR2 (germline): LGHDT, YNNKEL (reference sequence). This CDR3 has 15 amino acids.

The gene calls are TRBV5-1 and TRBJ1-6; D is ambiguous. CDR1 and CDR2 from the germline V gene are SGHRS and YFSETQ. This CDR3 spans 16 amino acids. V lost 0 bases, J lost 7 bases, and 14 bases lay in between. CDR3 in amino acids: CASSLDGEPGNSPLHF. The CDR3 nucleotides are TGCGCCAGCAGCTTGGATGGAGAACCGGGGAATTCACCCCTCCACTTT.

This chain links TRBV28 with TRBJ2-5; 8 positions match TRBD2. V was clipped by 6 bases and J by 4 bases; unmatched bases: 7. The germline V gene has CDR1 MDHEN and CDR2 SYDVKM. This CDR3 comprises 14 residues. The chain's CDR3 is CASSPISGIETQYF. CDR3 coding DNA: TGTGCCAGCAGCCCCATTAGCGGGATAGAGACCCAGTACTTC.